The entry below gives a single TCR beta chain sequence along with its context. Living in roughly 25 US areas, the participants were between about 18 and 95 years of age. Clinical histories supplied by participants themselves formed the basis of cohort assignment. Sequenced by immunoSEQ multiplex PCR; TCRdb stores in-frame clones only, minus some. This sample has about 180,000 clones, with roughly 80% found just once. The sample is drawn from a study of blood T cell repertoires in COVID-19. Study in general: COVID-19 samples collected from the United States, Italy and Spain covered acute and convalescent phases.

From germline, CDR1 is MNHEY and CDR2 SMNVEV (reference sequence). The CDR3 runs to 14 residues. The V and J ends lost 4 bases and 3 bases, in that order; junction bases with no gene match: 2. The chain is built from TRBV27 and TRBJ1-4; 7 bases align to TRBD1. The origin of this receptor is a woman aged 40 to 55 with acute COVID-19. Sequences were obtained from PBMCs or T cells enriched from blood (not recorded which). CDR3 sequence reads: CASSWDSSNEKLFF. The CDR3 coding sequence is TGTGCCAGCAGTTGGGACAGTTCTAATGAAAAACTGTTTTTT.